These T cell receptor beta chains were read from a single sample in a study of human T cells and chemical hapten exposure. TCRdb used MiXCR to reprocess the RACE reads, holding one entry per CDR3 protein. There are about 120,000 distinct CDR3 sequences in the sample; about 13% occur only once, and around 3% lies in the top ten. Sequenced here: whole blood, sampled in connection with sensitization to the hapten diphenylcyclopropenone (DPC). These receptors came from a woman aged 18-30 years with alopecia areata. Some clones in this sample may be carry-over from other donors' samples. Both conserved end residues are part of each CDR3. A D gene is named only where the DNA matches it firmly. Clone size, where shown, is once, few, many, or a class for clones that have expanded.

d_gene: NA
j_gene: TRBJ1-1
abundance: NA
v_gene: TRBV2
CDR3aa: CASSDERFSTAFF
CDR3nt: TGTGCCAGCAGTGATGAGCGCTTTAGCACGGCTTTCTTT

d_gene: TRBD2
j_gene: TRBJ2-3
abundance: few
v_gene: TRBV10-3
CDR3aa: CAISEPSGVGDTQYF
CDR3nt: TGTGCCATCAGTGAACCTAGCGGGGTCGGAGATACGCAGTATTTT

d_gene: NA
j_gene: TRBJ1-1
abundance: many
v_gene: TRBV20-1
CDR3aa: CSAGGGPGTEAFF
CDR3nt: TGCAGTGCCGGGGGAGGGCCGGGCACTGAAGCTTTCTTT

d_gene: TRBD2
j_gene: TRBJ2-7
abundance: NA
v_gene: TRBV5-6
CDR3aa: CASSPNRGDEQYF
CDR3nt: TGTGCCAGCAGCCCCAATCGGGGGGACGAGCAGTACTTC

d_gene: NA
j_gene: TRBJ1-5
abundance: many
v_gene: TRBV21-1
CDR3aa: CASSKEADHPSNQPQHF
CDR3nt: TGTGCCAGCAGCAAAGAGGCCGACCATCCTAGCAATCAGCCCCAGCATTTT

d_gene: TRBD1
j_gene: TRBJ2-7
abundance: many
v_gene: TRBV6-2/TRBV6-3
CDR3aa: CASSQPDRGGYEQYF
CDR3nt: TGTGCCAGCAGTCAACCCGACAGGGGCGGATACGAGCAGTACTTC

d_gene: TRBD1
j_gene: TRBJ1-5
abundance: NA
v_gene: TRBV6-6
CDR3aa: CASSRQGAGPQPQHF
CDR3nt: TGTGCCAGCAGTAGACAGGGGGCGGGCCCTCAGCCCCAGCATTTT

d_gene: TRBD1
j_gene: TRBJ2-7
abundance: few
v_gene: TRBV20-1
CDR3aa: CSAISGTDSYEQYF
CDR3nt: TGCAGTGCTATATCCGGGACAGATTCCTACGAGCAGTACTTC

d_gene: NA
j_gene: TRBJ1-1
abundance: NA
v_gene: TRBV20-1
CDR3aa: CSARAQILNTEAFF
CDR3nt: TGCAGTGCTAGAGCACAGATACTCAATACTGAAGCTTTCTTT

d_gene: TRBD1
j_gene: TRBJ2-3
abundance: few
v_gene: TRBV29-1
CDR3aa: CSVVPGQGTDTQYF
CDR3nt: TGCAGCGTTGTACCGGGACAGGGCACAGATACGCAGTATTTT

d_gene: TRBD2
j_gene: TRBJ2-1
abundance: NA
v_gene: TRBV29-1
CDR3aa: CSVVRLAGGSEQFF
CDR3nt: TGCAGCGTTGTAAGACTAGCGGGGGGATCTGAGCAGTTCTTC

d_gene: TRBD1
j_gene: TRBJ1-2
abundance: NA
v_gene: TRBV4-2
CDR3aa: CASSPGTGSLELYGYTF
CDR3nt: TGTGCCAGCAGTCCCGGGACAGGGTCTCTCGAACTCTATGGCTACACCTTC

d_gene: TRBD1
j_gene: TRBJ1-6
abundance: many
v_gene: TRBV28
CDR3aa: CASSPPRTGGSPLHF
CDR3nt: TGTGCCAGCAGTCCTCCCCGGACAGGGGGTTCACCCCTCCACTTT

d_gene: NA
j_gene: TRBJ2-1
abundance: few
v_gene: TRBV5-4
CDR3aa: CASTISSRPRTNEQFF
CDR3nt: TGTGCCAGCACCATCTCAAGCAGGCCTCGCACCAATGAGCAGTTCTTC

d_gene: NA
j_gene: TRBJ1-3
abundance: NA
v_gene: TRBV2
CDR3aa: CAGAQGSSGNTIYF
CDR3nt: TGTGCCGGCGCACAGGGCAGCTCTGGAAACACCATATATTTT

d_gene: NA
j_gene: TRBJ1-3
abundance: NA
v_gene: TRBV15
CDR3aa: CATSRGGGEENTIYF
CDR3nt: TGTGCCACCAGCAGAGGTGGCGGGGAGGAAAACACCATATATTTT

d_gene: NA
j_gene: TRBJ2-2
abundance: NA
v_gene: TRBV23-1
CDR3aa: CASSRAGKQGCYRELFF
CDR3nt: TGCGCCAGCAGCCGTGCGGGAAAACAGGGGTGCTACAGGGAGCTGTTTTTT

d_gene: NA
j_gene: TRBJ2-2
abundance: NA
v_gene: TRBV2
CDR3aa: CASRPGQNTGELFF
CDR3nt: TGTGCCAGCAGACCGGGACAGAACACCGGGGAGCTGTTTTTT

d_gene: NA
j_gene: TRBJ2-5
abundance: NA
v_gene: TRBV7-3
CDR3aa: CASSFGTGGLEETQYF
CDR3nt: TGTGCCAGCAGCTTTGGTACCGGGGGATTGGAAGAGACCCAGTACTTC

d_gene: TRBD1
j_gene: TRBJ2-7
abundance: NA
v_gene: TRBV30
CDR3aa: CAWTRTGPSSYEQYF
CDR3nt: TGTGCCTGGACCCGGACAGGGCCAAGCTCCTACGAGCAGTACTTC

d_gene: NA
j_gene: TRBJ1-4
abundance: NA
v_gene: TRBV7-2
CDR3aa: CASRNDEKLFF
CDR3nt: TGTGCCAGCAGAAACGATGAAAAACTGTTTTTT

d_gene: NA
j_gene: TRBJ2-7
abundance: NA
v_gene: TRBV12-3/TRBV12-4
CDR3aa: CASRGLDSIEQYF
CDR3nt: TGTGCCAGCAGGGGTTTGGACAGCATCGAGCAGTACTTC

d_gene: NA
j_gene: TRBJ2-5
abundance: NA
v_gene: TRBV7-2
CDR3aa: CASSLEPAQTKRAQYF
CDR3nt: TGTGCCAGCAGCTTAGAACCGGCTCAGACCAAAAGGGCCCAGTACTTC

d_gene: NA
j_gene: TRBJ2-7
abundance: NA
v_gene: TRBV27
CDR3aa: CASRPGVSYEQYF
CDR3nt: TGTGCCAGCAGACCGGGGGTCTCCTACGAGCAGTACTTC

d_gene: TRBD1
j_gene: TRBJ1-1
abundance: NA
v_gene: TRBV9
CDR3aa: CASSPTGKPMNTEAFF
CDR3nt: TGTGCCAGCAGCCCGACAGGGAAACCCATGAACACTGAAGCTTTCTTT

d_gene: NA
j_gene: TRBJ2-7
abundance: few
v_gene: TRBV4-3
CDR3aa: CASSQDWGPGEQYF
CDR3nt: TGCGCCAGCAGCCAAGATTGGGGGCCCGGCGAGCAGTACTTC

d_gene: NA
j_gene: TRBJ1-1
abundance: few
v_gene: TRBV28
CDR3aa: CASSPETTEWPNTEAFF
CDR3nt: TGTGCCAGCAGTCCTGAAACTACCGAGTGGCCAAACACTGAAGCTTTCTTT

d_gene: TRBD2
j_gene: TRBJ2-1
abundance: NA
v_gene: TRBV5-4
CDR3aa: CASSSLAGGRQEQFF
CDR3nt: TGTGCCAGCAGCTCCCTAGCGGGGGGCCGCCAGGAGCAGTTCTTC

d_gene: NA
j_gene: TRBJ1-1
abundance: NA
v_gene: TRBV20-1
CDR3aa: CSAIQGPTEAFF
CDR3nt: TGCAGTGCTATACAGGGTCCCACTGAAGCTTTCTTT

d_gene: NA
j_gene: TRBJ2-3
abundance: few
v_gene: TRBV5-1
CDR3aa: CASSPGVGTDTQYF
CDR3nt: TGCGCCAGCAGCCCGGGGGTCGGCACAGATACGCAGTATTTT

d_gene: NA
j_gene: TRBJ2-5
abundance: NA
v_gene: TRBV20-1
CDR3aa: CSARDIRGGQQETQYF
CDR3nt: TGCAGTGCCAGAGATATACGGGGAGGACAGCAAGAGACCCAGTACTTC

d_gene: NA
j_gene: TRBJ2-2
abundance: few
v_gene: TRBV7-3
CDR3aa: CASSSQGGMNTGELFF
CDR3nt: TGTGCCAGCAGCTCACAGGGGGGGATGAACACCGGGGAGCTGTTTTTT

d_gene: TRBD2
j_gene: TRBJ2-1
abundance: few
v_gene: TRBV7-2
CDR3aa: CASSFLLAGINEQFF
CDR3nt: TGTGCCAGCAGCTTCTTACTAGCGGGGATAAATGAGCAGTTCTTC

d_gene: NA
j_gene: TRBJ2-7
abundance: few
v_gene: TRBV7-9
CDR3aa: CASSTLGTSYEQYF
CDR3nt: TGTGCCAGCAGCACGCTGGGAACCTCCTACGAGCAGTACTTC

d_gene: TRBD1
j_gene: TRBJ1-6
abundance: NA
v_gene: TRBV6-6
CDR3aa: CASSYPLGQGHSPLHF
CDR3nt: TGTGCCAGCAGTTACCCCTTGGGACAGGGTCATTCACCCCTCCACTTT

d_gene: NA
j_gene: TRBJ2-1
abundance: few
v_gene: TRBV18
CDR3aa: CASSPGDDNEQFF
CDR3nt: TGTGCCAGCTCACCAGGTGACGACAATGAGCAGTTCTTC

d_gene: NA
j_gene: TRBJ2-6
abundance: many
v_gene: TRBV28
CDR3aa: CASMNAGSGANVLTF
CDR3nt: TGTGCCAGCATGAACGCTGGCTCTGGGGCCAACGTCCTGACTTTC

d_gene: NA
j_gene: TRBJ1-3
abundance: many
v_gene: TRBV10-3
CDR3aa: CAIKSGHLSGNTIYF
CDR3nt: TGTGCCATCAAGTCGGGACACCTCTCTGGAAACACCATATATTTT

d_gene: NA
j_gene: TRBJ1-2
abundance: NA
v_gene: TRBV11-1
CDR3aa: CASSLGDLYGYTF
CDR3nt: TGTGCCAGCAGCTTAGGAGACCTCTATGGCTACACCTTC

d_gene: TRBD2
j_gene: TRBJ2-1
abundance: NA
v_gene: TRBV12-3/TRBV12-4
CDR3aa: CASSFRTSGGASSYNEQFF
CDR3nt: TGTGCCAGCAGTTTTCGGACTAGCGGGGGTGCCAGCTCCTACAATGAGCAGTTCTTC

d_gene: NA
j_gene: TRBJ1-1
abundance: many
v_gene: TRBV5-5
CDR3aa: CASSLAVGTEAFF
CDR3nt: TGTGCCAGCAGCTTGGCGGTCGGCACTGAAGCTTTCTTT

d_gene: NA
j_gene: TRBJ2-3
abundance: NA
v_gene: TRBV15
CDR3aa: CATSRDKSTRRDTQYF
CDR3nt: TGTGCCACCAGCAGAGATAAATCCACCAGGAGGGATACGCAGTATTTT

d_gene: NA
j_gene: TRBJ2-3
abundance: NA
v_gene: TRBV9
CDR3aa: CASSVGQVTDTQYF
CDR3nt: TGTGCCAGCAGCGTAGGACAGGTCACAGATACGCAGTATTTT

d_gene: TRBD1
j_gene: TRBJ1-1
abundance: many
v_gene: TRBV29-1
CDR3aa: CSVGVGQGGTEAFF
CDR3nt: TGCAGCGTTGGTGTTGGACAGGGGGGCACTGAAGCTTTCTTT

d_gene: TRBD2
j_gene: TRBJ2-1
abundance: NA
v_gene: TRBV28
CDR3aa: CASSNFGTSRGLGQFF
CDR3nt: TGTGCCAGCAGTAATTTCGGGACTAGCAGAGGGCTGGGGCAGTTCTTC

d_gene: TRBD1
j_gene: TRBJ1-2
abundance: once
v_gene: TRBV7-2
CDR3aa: CASSPQGSINYGYTF
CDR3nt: TGTGCCAGCAGCCCACAGGGGAGTATCAACTATGGCTACACCTTC

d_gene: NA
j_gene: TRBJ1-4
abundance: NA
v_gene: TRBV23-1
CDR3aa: CASSQRWAGDNEKLFF
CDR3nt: TGCGCCAGCAGTCAACGATGGGCCGGCGATAATGAAAAACTGTTTTTT

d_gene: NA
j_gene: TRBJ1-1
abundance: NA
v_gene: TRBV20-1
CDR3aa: CSASPGLYTEAFF
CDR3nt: TGCAGTGCTAGCCCAGGGCTTTACACTGAAGCTTTCTTT

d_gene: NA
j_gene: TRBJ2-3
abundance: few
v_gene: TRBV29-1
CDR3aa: CSARDRTLRALTDTQYF
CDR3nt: TGCAGCGCCAGAGACAGGACTCTCAGGGCACTCACAGATACGCAGTATTTT